This note documents a single T cell receptor (beta chain) sequence. Germline V lookup: CDR1 SGHDT, CDR2 YYEEEE. The CDR3 runs 13 residues. V was shortened by 2 bases and J by 8 bases, with 13 bases between the two germline ends. Per the authors' pipeline: Scientists estimated how many nucleated cells there were by amplifying reference gene primers. The data were produced by immunoSEQ multiplex PCR, yet TCRdb's version contains in-frame clones alone and is incomplete. D and trimming were read from the DNA, whereas the V and J calls and clone size are those reported in that table. The sample lists around 700,000 clones; 75% to 90% were seen once. This sample was taken from a study of blood T cell repertoires in COVID-19. About the research overall: Sources were T cells, B-cell-depleted T cells, or PBMCs; the material itself was cDNA or gDNA.

J is TRBJ1-1 and V is TRBV5-6; TRBD1 is a possible D gene (6 bases). Sample: peripheral blood. This clonotype originated in a woman aged 18-35 years with acute or convalescent COVID-19. The CDR3 DNA reads TGTGCCAGCAGCTTCGGGGGGCCGAGGGAAGCTTTCTTT. This translates into CASSFGGPREAFF.